The clone carrying this TCR beta chain was seen a handful of times. Its target is unknown. The data derive from a study of beta chain features in type 1 diabetes. Study observations and caveats: All four CD4+ subsets from Type 1 diabetes patients carried moderately but significantly shorter TCRB CDR3s. It was possible that PCR favored shorter templates, equally so in patients and controls.

The isolated RNA, all of it, was reverse transcribed, so expressed TCRB transcripts were what got sequenced. Repertoires were generated with immunoSEQ multiplex PCR, while TCRdb's copy carries only in-frame clones and drops some. The data show 250,000 or so clones, 20% seen once. V shed 3 bases, J shed 0 bases, and the junction held 4 bases outside the gene matches. The CDR3 loop spans 18 amino acids. The germline V gene has CDR1 MGHRA and CDR2 YSYEKL. Donors contributed one heparinised blood draw apiece, averaging about 116 mL. Central memory, naive, regulatory and stem cell-like memory CD4+ cells were sorted by CD45RO/CCR7/CD25/CD127/CD95/CD27.

The clonotype comes from a woman between 40 and 50 years old with type 1 diabetes. The chain uses TRBV4-1 and TRBJ2-6; 11 bases align to TRBD1. The sample was naive CD4+ T cells from blood. The CDR3: CASSHPGQGDSGANVLTF. Written as DNA, the CDR3 is TGCGCCAGCAGCCACCCGGGACAGGGGGACTCTGGGGCCAACGTCCTGACTTTC.